The rows below give T cell receptor beta chains drawn from one sample of a study of glioma-infiltrating T cells after dendritic cell vaccination. Assay: immunoSEQ multiplex PCR; the TCRdb copy retains only in-frame clones and omits some. The data show about 90,000 clones, about 84% seen once. Sample: blood, taken before dendritic cell vaccination. The receptors were gathered from a human donor with glioblastoma. Each CDR3 is given with its conserved first and last residue. D genes are given only for firm matches. Size tells how often a clone was seen (once, few, many) or the class of an expanded clone, and some rows leave it out.

>NA|TRBJ2-3|NA|TRBV5-4|16
CASSLGTGVGTDTQYF
TGTGCCAGCAGCTTGGGGACGGGGGTTGGCACAGATACGCAGTATTTT
>TRBD1|TRBJ2-7|once|TRBV18|16
CASSPGPGQGPNEQYF
TGTGCCAGCTCACCAGGCCCGGGACAGGGCCCCAACGAGCAGTACTTC
>TRBD1|TRBJ2-7|NA|TRBV2|14
CASSGRTGGYEQYF
TGTGCCAGCAGTGGGAGGACAGGGGGCTACGAGCAGTACTTC
>NA|TRBJ2-1|NA|TRBV7-8|17
CASSPNLRRGDYNEQFF
TGTGCCAGCAGCCCCAACCTGCGGCGGGGAGACTACAATGAGCAGTTCTTC
>NA|TRBJ2-5|NA|TRBV7-9|14
CASSLSRVEETQYF
TGTGCCAGCAGCTTATCCAGGGTTGAAGAGACCCAGTACTTC
>NA|TRBJ1-1|NA|TRBV2|15
CASRLFQRANTEAFF
TGTGCCAGCAGACTTTTCCAGAGGGCCAACACTGAAGCTTTCTTT
>TRBD1|TRBJ2-3|NA|TRBV5-1|16
CASSLPGQGAPDTQYF
TGCGCCAGCAGCCTACCGGGACAGGGGGCTCCAGATACGCAGTATTTT
>NA|TRBJ1-2|NA|TRBV7-8|14
CASSLGGQGIGYTF
TGTGCCAGCAGCTTAGGGGGGCAGGGTATTGGCTACACCTTC
>TRBD1|TRBJ1-4|NA|TRBV5-1|15
CASSPGQLFNEKLFF
TGCGCCAGCAGCCCGGGACAGCTTTTTAATGAAAAACTGTTTTTT
>NA|TRBJ1-2|NA|TRBV7-2|13
CASSPRDFRGYTF
TGTGCCAGCAGCCCTCGGGACTTTAGGGGCTACACCTTC
>TRBD1|TRBJ1-1|NA|TRBV6-5|15
CASSNGQGGNTEAFF
TGTGCCAGCAGTAACGGACAGGGGGGGAACACTGAAGCTTTCTTT
>TRBD2|TRBJ2-1|NA|TRBV5-6|14
CASSLRGGGPEQFF
TGTGCCAGCAGCTTGCGGGGCGGGGGGCCCGAGCAGTTCTTC
>NA|TRBJ1-4|NA|TRBV5-1|16
CASSLSLPGDNEKLFF
TGCGCCAGCAGCTTGTCTCTTCCAGGGGACAATGAAAAACTGTTTTTT
>NA|TRBJ1-1|once|TRBV29-1|11
CSVARETEAFF
TGCAGCGTTGCCCGGGAGACTGAAGCTTTCTTT
>TRBD1|TRBJ1-2|NA|TRBV6-4|13
CASSRTGAYGYTF
TGTGCCAGCAGCAGGACAGGGGCGTATGGCTACACCTTC
>TRBD1|TRBJ1-5|NA|TRBV6-5|15
CASRSTGGSNQPQHF
TGTGCCAGCAGAAGTACAGGGGGCTCCAATCAGCCCCAGCATTTT
>NA|TRBJ1-6|NA|TRBV18|13
CASSLNRGSTLHF
TGTGCCAGCTCACTAAATCGAGGGTCGACCCTCCACTTT
>TRBD1|TRBJ2-7|NA|TRBV4-1|15
CASSRPGQGRYEQYF
TGCGCCAGCAGCCGGCCGGGACAGGGACGCTACGAGCAGTACTTC
>NA|TRBJ1-1|NA|TRBV5-4|15
CASSSATGGNTEAFF
TGTGCCAGCAGCTCGGCGACAGGAGGGAACACTGAAGCTTTCTTT
>TRBD1|TRBJ1-3|NA|TRBV4-3|14
CASSQETGENTIYF
TGCGCCAGCAGCCAAGAGACAGGGGAAAACACCATATATTTT
>NA|TRBJ2-2|NA|TRBV6-5|14
CASKRGTTTGELFF
TGTGCCAGCAAAAGGGGGACAACCACCGGGGAGCTGTTTTTT
>NA|TRBJ1-5|NA|TRBV7-8|16
CASSLVRQASNQPQHF
TGTGCCAGCAGCTTAGTAAGACAGGCTAGCAATCAGCCCCAGCATTTT
>TRBD1|TRBJ1-2|NA|TRBV6-5|14
CASRRGQGSYGYTF
TGTGCCAGCAGAAGGGGACAGGGGAGCTATGGCTACACCTTC
>NA|TRBJ1-4|NA|TRBV6-6|15
CASSSRDTGDEKLFF
TGTGCCAGCAGTTCCCGGGACACTGGAGATGAAAAACTGTTTTTT
>TRBD2|TRBJ2-1|NA|TRBV19|16
CASTKLAGVGPSEQFF
TGTGCCAGTACTAAACTAGCGGGGGTAGGGCCCAGTGAGCAGTTCTTC
>TRBD2|TRBJ2-7|NA|TRBV6-6|14
CASSKLAGVYEQYF
TGTGCCAGCAGTAAACTAGCGGGAGTTTACGAGCAGTACTTC
>NA|TRBJ1-1|NA|TRBV19|12
CASTLQNTEAFF
TGTGCCAGTACCTTACAGAACACTGAAGCTTTCTTT
>NA|TRBJ1-2|NA|TRBV6-6|13
CASSYRDSYGYTF
TGTGCCAGCAGTTATAGGGACTCCTATGGCTACACCTTC
>TRBD2|TRBJ2-5|NA|TRBV15|17
CATSREGGFTPTGAQYF
TGTGCCACCAGCAGAGAGGGAGGGTTCACACCGACGGGGGCCCAGTACTTC
>TRBD1|TRBJ1-2|NA|TRBV5-1|15
CASSEGQGTNYGYTF
TGCGCCAGCAGCGAGGGACAGGGAACTAACTATGGCTACACCTTC
>TRBD1|TRBJ1-2|NA|TRBV11-2|14
CASSLAGTGGGYTF
TGTGCCAGCAGCTTAGCCGGGACAGGGGGTGGCTACACCTTC
>TRBD2|TRBJ2-1|NA|TRBV6-4|15
CASSDGAGVLNEQFF
TGTGCCAGCAGTGACGGGGCGGGGGTTTTAAATGAGCAGTTCTTC
>TRBD2|TRBJ2-3|once|TRBV5-1|16
CASSSGLAESTDTQYF
TGCGCCAGCAGCTCGGGACTAGCGGAGAGCACAGATACGCAGTATTTT
>TRBD2|TRBJ2-3|NA|TRBV27|13
CASSLGTSGRQYF
TGTGCCAGCAGCCTGGGGACTAGCGGGAGGCAGTATTTT
>NA|TRBJ2-1|NA|TRBV28|15
CASSPDGHSYNEQFF
TGTGCCAGCAGCCCCGATGGGCACTCCTACAATGAGCAGTTCTTC
>TRBD2|TRBJ2-1|NA|TRBV6-5|14
CASSLGEGYNEQFF
TGTGCCAGCAGCTTAGGGGAGGGCTACAATGAGCAGTTCTTC
>NA|TRBJ2-7|NA|TRBV29-1|14
CSVEWGQGGGEQYF
TGCAGCGTTGAATGGGGGCAGGGAGGGGGCGAGCAGTACTTC
>TRBD1|TRBJ1-5|NA|TRBV5-4|13
CASSFDRGQPQHF
TGTGCCAGCAGCTTTGACAGGGGGCAGCCCCAGCATTTT
>NA|TRBJ1-2|NA|TRBV11-2|14
CASSSTGGNYGYTF
TGTGCCAGCAGCTCAACGGGGGGGAACTATGGCTACACCTTC
>TRBD2|TRBJ2-7|NA|TRBV27|15
CASSLRTSWAYEQYF
TGTGCCAGCAGTCTACGGACTAGTTGGGCCTACGAGCAGTACTTC
>NA|TRBJ2-2|NA|TRBV2|15
CASPVGEGRTGELFF
TGTGCCAGCCCCGTCGGGGAAGGACGAACCGGGGAGCTGTTTTTT
>TRBD2|TRBJ2-2|once|TRBV19|16
CASSIVLAGGTGELFF
TGTGCCAGTAGTATAGTACTAGCGGGGGGGACCGGGGAGCTGTTTTTT
>TRBD2|TRBJ2-3|NA|TRBV25-1|14
CASSTSELTDTQYF
TGTGCCAGCTCGACTAGCGAGCTGACAGATACGCAGTATTTT
>TRBD2|TRBJ2-3|NA|TRBV7-9|17
CASSKGTSGTSTDTQYF
TGTGCCAGCAGCAAAGGGACTAGCGGGACTAGCACAGATACGCAGTATTTT
>NA|TRBJ2-7|NA|TRBV5-1|14
CASSSGPGSYEQYF
TGCGCCAGCAGCTCCGGTCCCGGCTCCTACGAGCAGTACTTC
>TRBD2|TRBJ2-3|NA|TRBV6-1|16
CASSALAGEYPDTQYF
TGTGCCAGCAGTGCACTAGCGGGAGAATACCCAGATACGCAGTATTTT
>NA|TRBJ2-3|NA|TRBV29-1|14
CSAEPPDRTDTQYF
TGCAGCGCTGAACCCCCGGACAGAACAGATACGCAGTATTTT
>NA|TRBJ1-2|NA|TRBV29-1|11
CSVGLSYGYTF
TGCAGCGTTGGACTGAGCTATGGCTACACCTTC
>NA|TRBJ1-5|once|TRBV12-5|17
CASGLVFPKGGHQPQHF
TGTGCTAGTGGTTTGGTATTTCCAAAAGGGGGTCATCAGCCCCAGCATTTT